These 5 T cell receptor beta chains came from one sample sequenced in a study of T cells in tuberculosis. Generated by immunoSEQ multiplex PCR, the TCRdb table keeps only in-frame clones and is missing some. The sample gives around 32,000 clones, around 94% of which show up once; 6.5% to 8% is in the top ten. The specimen sequenced was PBMCs. Receptor source: a donor aged 5-35 years with latent tuberculosis or without tuberculosis infection.

The CDR3 sequence is CASSLRAGPWGGTQYF. In DNA form, the CDR3 reads TGTGCCAGCAGTTTAAGAGCAGGCCCATGGGGGGGGACCCAGTACTTC. The V call is TRBV27, the J call TRBJ2-5; 7 bases are a match to TRBD2. V lost 2 bases, J lost 7 bases, and 13 bases stayed unmatched. The CDR3 is 16 residues long. The germline V gene encodes CDR1 MNHEY and CDR2 SMNVEV (reference sequence).

The chain uses TRBV5-1 and TRBJ1-2; D is unclear. The CDR3 length is 13 residues. Germline loops: CDR1 SGHRS, CDR2 YFSETQ. Trimming left V 0 bases short and J 7 bases short, with 10 bases between. CDR3 sequence (DNA): TGCGCCAGCAGCTTGGAGGCAGGTCTTGGCTACACCTTC. Residues: CASSLEAGLGYTF.

V gene TRBV6-1 combines with J gene TRBJ1-1, with D tentatively TRBD1 (6 bases). The CDR3 is 13 residues long. V was shortened by 6 bases and J by 1 base, with 9 bases between the two germline ends. Germline-derived CDR1 and CDR2 are MNHNS and SASEGT. The CDR3 DNA reads as TGTGCCAGCAGATGGGGGCCGAACACTGAAGCTTTCTTT. It is translated as CASRWGPNTEAFF.

This rearrangement joins TRBV7-2 to TRBJ2-7, with 7 bases aligning to TRBD2. The CDR3 totals 17 residues. Trimming took 0 bases from V and 0 from J; bases not matched to a gene: 8. Per germline, CDR1 SGHTA and CDR2 FQGNSA. The chain's CDR3 is CASSLARGSGFSYEQYF. The CDR3 DNA is TGTGCCAGCAGCTTAGCGCGAGGTAGCGGGTTCTCCTACGAGCAGTACTTC.

The chain links TRBV4-1 to TRBJ1-1, with 12 nucleotides matching TRBD1. CDR1 MGHRA and CDR2 YSYEKL come from the germline V gene. The CDR3 loop spans 17 amino acids. V was clipped by 7 bases and J by 5 bases; unmatched bases: 14. The CDR3 spells CASTDSGTGGRRTEAFF. In nucleotides, the CDR3 is TGCGCCAGCACTGACTCCGGGACAGGGGGCCGTAGGACTGAAGCTTTCTTT.